The rows below give T cell receptor beta chains drawn from one sample of a study of blood T cell repertoires in COVID-19. Method: immunoSEQ multiplex PCR; TCRdb's copy keeps in-frame clones and lacks some. The sample gives some 200,000 clones, about 87% of which show up once; over 1.5% is in the top ten. The sample comprised peripheral blood. The receptors were sampled from an older man with acute or convalescent COVID-19. CDR3s include the opening cysteine and the closing phenylalanine or tryptophan. The order of the fields is CDR3 length, V gene, J gene, D gene, CDR3 DNA, CDR3 protein. A D gene is named only where the DNA matches it firmly.

cdr3_length: 14; v_call: TRBV27; j_call: TRBJ1-2; d_call: TRBD1; cdr3_nt: TGTGCCAGCAGTTCGACAGGGGGTAGCTATGGCTACACCTTC; cdr3_aa: CASSSTGGSYGYTF
cdr3_length: 15; v_call: TRBV4-1; j_call: TRBJ2-6; d_call: NA; cdr3_nt: TGCGCCAGCAGCCAAGAAAACAGAAGGGCCAACGTCCTGACTTTC; cdr3_aa: CASSQENRRANVLTF
cdr3_length: 15; v_call: TRBV27; j_call: TRBJ2-1; d_call: NA; cdr3_nt: TGTGCCAGCAGTTTAAGAAGCGCGACCTACAATGAGCAGTTCTTC; cdr3_aa: CASSLRSATYNEQFF
cdr3_length: 14; v_call: TRBV6-6; j_call: TRBJ2-1; d_call: TRBD1; cdr3_nt: TGTGCCAGCAGTAGGGACAGAATCTACAATGAGCAGTTCTTC; cdr3_aa: CASSRDRIYNEQFF
cdr3_length: 14; v_call: TRBV5-1; j_call: TRBJ2-5; d_call: NA; cdr3_nt: TGCGCCAGCAGCTTAATACAGACCCAAGAGACCCAGTACTTC; cdr3_aa: CASSLIQTQETQYF
cdr3_length: 17; v_call: TRBV21-1; j_call: TRBJ1-1; d_call: NA; cdr3_nt: TGTGCCAGCAGCAAAGTGTTCTTTAGGCGGGCGAACACTGAAGCTTTCTTT; cdr3_aa: CASSKVFFRRANTEAFF
cdr3_length: 16; v_call: TRBV6-5; j_call: TRBJ2-1; d_call: TRBD2; cdr3_nt: TGTGCCAGCAGTTACTCTGGGGCTAGCGGGAGGGGTGAGCAGTTCTTC; cdr3_aa: CASSYSGASGRGEQFF
cdr3_length: 13; v_call: TRBV6-6; j_call: TRBJ2-7; d_call: NA; cdr3_nt: TGTGCCAGCAGTTACTCGCAGGGGTACGAGCAGTACTTC; cdr3_aa: CASSYSQGYEQYF
cdr3_length: 12; v_call: TRBV27; j_call: TRBJ2-3; d_call: NA; cdr3_nt: TGTGCCAGCAGGGTGGGACAAAGTACGCAGTATTTT; cdr3_aa: CASRVGQSTQYF
cdr3_length: 18; v_call: TRBV7-2; j_call: TRBJ2-7; d_call: TRBD2; cdr3_nt: TGTGCCAGCAGCTTACAGGGCCTCCGGACTAGCGGTGCCTACGAGCAGTACTTC; cdr3_aa: CASSLQGLRTSGAYEQYF
cdr3_length: 15; v_call: TRBV6-5; j_call: TRBJ2-4; d_call: TRBD1; cdr3_nt: TGTGCCAGCAGTTTTCAGGGGGCTGGAGGAAACATTCAGTACTTC; cdr3_aa: CASSFQGAGGNIQYF
cdr3_length: 14; v_call: TRBV30; j_call: TRBJ1-2; d_call: TRBD1; cdr3_nt: TGTGCCTCCAACTCATACCCAGGGGGAGGTGGCTACACCTTC; cdr3_aa: CASNSYPGGGGYTF
cdr3_length: 17; v_call: TRBV20-1; j_call: TRBJ2-3; d_call: TRBD2; cdr3_nt: TGCAGTGCTAGTGGACAGGGGACTAGCGGAAGCACAGATACGCAGTATTTT; cdr3_aa: CSASGQGTSGSTDTQYF
cdr3_length: 15; v_call: TRBV2; j_call: TRBJ2-5; d_call: TRBD1; cdr3_nt: TGTGCCAGCAGTGAGGGACAGGGGGCTTTGAAGACCCAGTACTTC; cdr3_aa: CASSEGQGALKTQYF
cdr3_length: 15; v_call: TRBV10-3; j_call: TRBJ1-1; d_call: TRBD1; cdr3_nt: TGTGCCATCAGTGAGGTTAAGGGGGCGTACACTGAAGCTTTCTTT; cdr3_aa: CAISEVKGAYTEAFF